The rows below give T cell receptor beta chains drawn from one sample of a study of technical replicates of blood from a few donors. Measured with immunoSEQ multiplex PCR; TCRdb has only the in-frame clones, and not every one. The sample includes about 85,000 clones, about 94% of them seen just once. Sequences were obtained from T cells isolated from PBMCs. The receptors shown here come from a human donor in good health. CDR3s include the opening cysteine and the closing phenylalanine or tryptophan. The D gene is left open where the match is weak. Clone size is given for some rows only: seen once, a few or many times, or a class if the clone is expanded.

size: .; length: 17; V: TRBV7-9; D: .; J: TRBJ2-7; CDR3: CASSLGGLAQGTHEQYF; DNA: TGTGCCAGCAGCTTAGGAGGGCTAGCACAGGGAACACACGAGCAGTACTTC
size: .; length: 15; V: TRBV15; D: .; J: TRBJ1-2; CDR3: CATSRSGTGSYGYTF; DNA: TGTGCCACCAGCAGGTCCGGGACTGGGAGCTATGGCTACACCTTC
size: .; length: 13; V: TRBV5-1; D: .; J: TRBJ2-5; CDR3: CASSLVVEETQYF; DNA: TGCGCCAGCAGCTTGGTGGTAGAAGAGACCCAGTACTTC
size: .; length: 18; V: TRBV27; D: .; J: TRBJ2-7; CDR3: CASSLSPPGASYSYEQYF; DNA: TGTGCCAGCAGTTTATCCCCTCCGGGAGCGTCATACTCCTACGAGCAGTACTTC
size: .; length: 21; V: TRBV12-5; D: TRBD1; J: TRBJ1-2; CDR3: CASGLAGTGGLILQANYGYTF; DNA: TGTGCTAGTGGTTTGGCCGGGACAGGGGGCCTCATTTTACAAGCTAACTATGGCTACACCTTC
size: .; length: 15; V: TRBV6-5; D: TRBD1; J: TRBJ1-2; CDR3: CASSRGGQGGLTDTF; DNA: TGTGCCAGCAGCCGAGGGGGACAGGGGGGGTTGACGGACACCTTC
size: .; length: 16; V: TRBV4-1; D: .; J: TRBJ1-6; CDR3: CASSQEVRGLGSPLHF; DNA: TGCGCCAGCAGCCAAGAGGTGAGAGGGCTAGGCTCACCCCTCCACTTT
size: .; length: 11; V: TRBV5-1; D: .; J: TRBJ2-5; CDR3: CASSFEETQYF; DNA: TGCGCCAGCAGCTTTGAGGAGACCCAGTACTTC
size: few; length: 16; V: TRBV19; D: .; J: TRBJ1-1; CDR3: CASSPLGDALNTEAFF; DNA: TGTGCCAGTAGTCCTCTCGGAGATGCCCTGAACACTGAAGCTTTCTTT
size: .; length: 15; V: TRBV5-4; D: TRBD1; J: TRBJ1-2; CDR3: CASSSDRVLDYGYTF; DNA: TGTGCCAGCAGCTCAGACAGGGTGTTGGACTATGGCTACACCTTC
size: once; length: 15; V: TRBV28; D: TRBD1; J: TRBJ2-5; CDR3: CASIPTGGRRETQYF; DNA: TGTGCCAGCATCCCTACAGGGGGACGTCGAGAGACCCAGTACTTC
size: .; length: 14; V: TRBV29-1; D: .; J: TRBJ2-1; CDR3: CSVEDPREYNEQFF; DNA: TGCAGCGTTGAAGATCCCAGGGAATACAATGAGCAGTTCTTC
size: .; length: 14; V: TRBV7-7; D: .; J: TRBJ2-5; CDR3: CASSLRLRQETQYF; DNA: TGTGCTAGCAGCTTACGATTGCGGCAAGAGACCCAGTACTTC
size: .; length: 15; V: TRBV9; D: TRBD1; J: TRBJ2-2; CDR3: CASSPNPGGYGELFF; DNA: TGTGCCAGCAGCCCAAACCCAGGGGGCTACGGGGAGCTGTTTTTT
size: .; length: 17; V: TRBV7-2; D: TRBD1; J: TRBJ1-2; CDR3: CASSFIPGTGGFYGYTF; DNA: TGTGCCAGCAGCTTCATTCCCGGGACAGGGGGATTTTATGGCTACACCTTC
size: .; length: 19; V: TRBV27; D: .; J: TRBJ1-1; CDR3: CASSSLSYRDLYRNTEAFF; DNA: TGTGCCAGCAGTTCCCTTTCGTACAGAGATCTTTACCGGAACACTGAAGCTTTCTTT
size: .; length: 14; V: TRBV6-6; D: TRBD1; J: TRBJ1-1; CDR3: CASSPDRALLEAFF; DNA: TGTGCCAGCAGTCCGGACAGGGCGCTCCTTGAAGCTTTCTTT
size: .; length: 16; V: TRBV5-1; D: TRBD1; J: TRBJ2-7; CDR3: CASSRGGQGDRYEQYF; DNA: TGCGCCAGCAGCCGCGGGGGACAGGGGGACCGGTATGAGCAGTACTTC
size: .; length: 13; V: TRBV2; D: .; J: TRBJ1-2; CDR3: CASSPRSDYGYTF; DNA: TGTGCCAGCAGCCCGAGGAGCGATTATGGCTACACCTTC
size: .; length: 13; V: TRBV7-2; D: .; J: TRBJ2-1; CDR3: CASSLTGRTAQFF; DNA: TGTGCCAGCAGCTTGACAGGCCGGACAGCGCAGTTCTTC
size: .; length: 16; V: TRBV5-4; D: TRBD2; J: TRBJ2-1; CDR3: CASSPGLAGNYNEQFF; DNA: TGTGCCAGCAGCCCTGGACTAGCGGGCAATTACAATGAGCAGTTCTTC
size: few; length: 13; V: TRBV2; D: TRBD1; J: TRBJ1-5; CDR3: CASKGQNNQPQHF; DNA: TGTGCCAGCAAGGGACAGAACAATCAGCCCCAGCATTTT
size: .; length: 18; V: TRBV9; D: .; J: TRBJ2-1; CDR3: CASSVPPWIAEFWNEQFF; DNA: TGTGCCAGCAGCGTTCCACCTTGGATAGCGGAGTTTTGGAATGAGCAGTTCTTC
size: .; length: 11; V: TRBV4-1; D: .; J: TRBJ2-3; CDR3: CASSVLDTQYF; DNA: TGCGCCAGCTCGGTGCTGGATACGCAGTATTTT
size: .; length: 17; V: TRBV5-8; D: TRBD1; J: TRBJ1-5; CDR3: CASSPWGQGSINQPQHF; DNA: TGTGCCAGCAGCCCGTGGGGACAGGGCTCCATCAATCAGCCCCAGCATTTT
size: .; length: 15; V: TRBV7-9; D: TRBD1; J: TRBJ2-7; CDR3: CASSPTRQGSKEQYF; DNA: TGTGCCAGCAGCCCAACAAGACAGGGTTCGAAAGAGCAGTACTTC
size: .; length: 19; V: TRBV21-1; D: .; J: TRBJ1-4; CDR3: CASSKALGGRRVTNEKLFF; DNA: TGTGCCAGCAGCAAAGCGCTTGGGGGCAGAAGGGTAACTAATGAAAAACTGTTTTTT
size: .; length: 14; V: TRBV2; D: TRBD2; J: TRBJ2-1; CDR3: CASLLAGDYNEQFF; DNA: TGTGCCAGCCTACTAGCGGGGGACTACAATGAGCAGTTCTTC
size: .; length: 14; V: TRBV4-1; D: .; J: TRBJ1-1; CDR3: CASSQIDRDTEAFF; DNA: TGCGCCAGCAGCCAAATTGACAGAGACACTGAAGCTTTCTTT
size: .; length: 14; V: TRBV5-1; D: .; J: TRBJ2-1; CDR3: CASSFETGHNEQFF; DNA: TGCGCCAGCAGCTTCGAGACAGGCCACAATGAGCAGTTCTTC
size: once; length: 13; V: TRBV2; D: TRBD1; J: TRBJ2-5; CDR3: CASSLTGRETQYF; DNA: TGTGCCAGCAGCCTGACAGGGCGAGAGACCCAGTACTTC
size: .; length: 13; V: TRBV29-1; D: .; J: TRBJ2-3; CDR3: CSVEEQGPDTQYF; DNA: TGCAGCGTTGAGGAACAGGGACCAGATACGCAGTATTTT
size: .; length: 13; V: TRBV10-3; D: .; J: TRBJ1-1; CDR3: CAISEAHRAEAFF; DNA: TGTGCCATCAGTGAGGCCCACCGGGCTGAAGCTTTCTTT